This T cell receptor beta chain appears in the sequencing data of a study of CD4 T cell repertoires in COVID-19. Remarks on this clone: The antigen remains unidentified.

The assay was immunoSEQ multiplex PCR, and TCRdb's table has in-frame clones only and misses some. Of over 75,000 clones listed, approximately 83% are singletons. These memory T cells were uncultured and sequenced directly after ex vivo isolation. Broader study findings: Sharing of several most expanded SARS-CoV-2-reactive clonotypes across memory subsets suggested intraclonal diversification. In SARS-CoV and/or HKU1 spike cultures, between roughly 6 and 27% of SARS-CoV-2 clonotypes reappeared.

CDR3 length equals 19 residues. The sample consisted of CD4+ T cells from peripheral blood, taken after recovery from COVID-19. The clonotype was recovered from a human donor who had COVID-19. V is TRBV1 and J is TRBJ2-5; TRBD2 was called by the table and not checked on the DNA. TRBV1 represents a pseudogene. The CDR3 sequence is CTSSQAPLTSGDVNETQYF. In nucleotides, the CDR3 is TGCACCAGCAGCCAAGCCCCGCTTACTAGCGGAGACGTTAATGAGACCCAGTACTTC.